This T cell receptor beta chain was found in a study of cytomegalovirus exposure and HLA in healthy donors. The PCR contained 60 Vbeta and 13 Jbeta primers. Repertoires were generated with immunoSEQ multiplex PCR, while TCRdb's copy carries only in-frame clones and drops some. Of roughly 49,000 clones listed, about three quarters were seen once; the top ten hold about 2.5%. This TCR was sampled from a woman between 35 and 50 years old in good health and CMV-seropositive. Material for sequencing was PBMCs.

The CDR3 here is CASSLAPGGGSSPLHF. As DNA, the CDR3 is TGTGCCAGCAGCTTAGCCCCGGGAGGGGGTTCTTCACCCCTCCACTTT. V and J are TRBV7-2 and TRBJ1-6; maybe TRBD1 (6 bases). Trimming cost V 0 bases and J 9 bases, with 15 bases left between them. This CDR3 has 16 amino acids. Looked up from germline, CDR1 is SGHTA and CDR2 is FQGNSA.